This T cell receptor beta chain was sequenced for a study of early T cells in non-severe SARS-CoV-2 infection. The wider study: Sequenced material consisted of bulk RNA (from unsorted whole blood), and chains were unpaired.

Unique molecular identifiers were added to individual cDNA molecules. TCRdb independently ran MiXCR on the 5' RACE reads; one entry per CDR3 protein. The table lists 45,000 to 60,000 distinct CDR3 sequences, 10% of them singletons. Study results and caveats: Clonotype matching in VDJdb favored anti-spike CD8 responses and did not capture private and CD4 specificities.

This clonotype was seen ten or more times. What it recognizes is unknown. CDR3 length: 14 amino acids. CDR1 is SGHRS and CDR2 is YFSETQ in the germline V gene. The J segment lost 3 bases and the V segment lost 1 base, leaving 2 bases of the junction unmatched. The chain recombines TRBV5-1 with TRBJ2-5; 8 bases are a match to TRBD2. The sequenced sample was whole blood. This receptor was identified in an adult who was a healthcare worker with PCR-confirmed SARS-CoV-2 infection or an uninfected control (not recorded which). CDR3 coding DNA: TGCGCCAGCAGCTTGACCGGGAGGGAAGAGACCCAGTACTTC. Its translation is CASSLTGREETQYF.